Presented here are 13 T cell receptor beta chains from one specimen sequenced in a study of shared clonotypes between healthy human individuals. Here immunoSEQ multiplex PCR was the method, and the copy in TCRdb shows in-frame clones only, minus some. The sample has fewer than 3 million clones, 85% to 95% seen once. Sequencing input: naive CD4+ T cells from PBMCs. Regarding subset: CD45RA+ positively selected. These receptors were obtained from a man aged 18 to 30 in good health. Some clones in this sample may be carry-over from other donors' samples.

The chain is built from TRBV29-1 and TRBJ2-1; weak D call: TRBD2 (5 bases). V lost 5 bases to trimming and J lost 5 bases, with 10 bases between them. Germline-derived CDR1 and CDR2 are SQVTM and ANQGSEA. This CDR3 region has 12 residues. The DNA for the CDR3 is TGCAGCGTTCGCGGGCCCCACAATGAGCAGTTCTTC. Its translation: CSVRGPHNEQFF.

The chain has TRBV7-3 and TRBJ1-1; D not certain. The CDR3 loop spans 15 amino acids. V shed 5 bases and J shed 2 bases, with 15 bases lying between them. Germline CDR1 SGHTA, CDR2 FQGTGA. The CDR3 region is CASSPSAKFNTEAFF. DNA for the CDR3: TGTGCCAGCAGCCCGTCGGCCAAATTCAACACTGAAGCTTTCTTT. Full variable domain (remainder filled in from reference TRBV7-3 and TRBJ1-1): GAGVSQTPSNKVTEKGKYVELRCDPISGHTALYWYRQSLGQGPEFLIYFQGTGAADDSGLPNDRFFAVRPEGSVSTLKIQRTERGDSAVYLCASSPSAKFNTEAFFGQGTRLTVV.

Here the CDR3 DNA reads TGTGCCAGCAGCTTAATAGCGGGAGTTTTCAGTGAGCAGTTCTTC. It is translated as CASSLIAGVFSEQFF. The chain employs TRBV7-9 and TRBJ2-1, with 9 bases aligning to TRBD2. Germline loops: CDR1 SEHNR, CDR2 FQNEAQ (reference sequence). With V trimmed by 2 bases and J by 9 bases, 8 bases remained unmatched. The CDR3 has 15 residues.

This clone was detected once. The J gene is TRBJ2-3, the V gene TRBV25-1; D gene uncertain. Germline values: CDR1 MGHDK, CDR2 SYGVNS. Between the trimmed V and J ends, which lost 3 bases and 0 bases, there was a span of 7 bases. The CDR3 loop spans 14 amino acids. The CDR3 region is CASSDWASTDTQYF. The CDR3 DNA sequence: TGTGCCAGCAGTGATTGGGCTAGCACAGATACGCAGTATTTT.

V is TRBV10-3 and J is TRBJ1-4; TRBD1 is a possible D gene (6 bases). V was trimmed by 11 bases and J by 5 bases, leaving 15 bases between them. CDR3 size: 13 residues. Germline V lookup: CDR1 ENHRY, CDR2 SYGVKD. The CDR3 protein is CAAARRGNEKLFF. The CDR3 coding sequence is TGTGCCGCCGCTCGGAGGGGGAATGAAAAACTGTTTTTT.

The rearrangement joins TRBV25-1 to TRBJ2-1; D may be TRBD2 (6 bases). Deletions cut 4 bases from V and 6 bases from J, with 10 bases between. The CDR3 extends over 13 amino acids. CDR1 MGHDK and CDR2 SYGVNS come from the germline V gene. The CDR3 DNA follows: TGTGCCAGCAGTGCCGCTAGCGCCAATGAGCAGTTCTTC. Protein: CASSAASANEQFF.

This sequence joins TRBV30 and TRBJ2-1; D call uncertain. Germline CDR1 reads GTSNPN; CDR2 reads SVGIG (reference sequence). The CDR3 has 15 amino acids. Trimming shortened V by 2 bases and J by 0 bases, and 11 bases separated the two germline ends. CDR3 nucleotide sequence: TGTGCCTGGAGTTTCGGCGCGGCCTCCTACAATGAGCAGTTCTTC. Its protein product is CAWSFGAASYNEQFF.

The CDR3 region has the DNA TGTGCCAGTAGTATAGGTCCTAAGAGGGTATACACCGGGGAGCTGTTTTTT. It codes for CASSIGPKRVYTGELFF. The chain is built from TRBV19 and TRBJ2-2, with D perhaps TRBD2 (5 bases). Germline loops: CDR1 LNHDA, CDR2 SQIVND (reference sequence). Trimming shortened V by 1 base and J by 3 bases, and 15 bases separated the two germline ends. The length of the CDR3 is 17 residues.

The chain recombines TRBV6-5 with TRBJ1-4, with TRBD1 as a possible D gene (5 bases). The ends were cut back, 4 bases at V and 8 bases at J, with 14 bases in the middle. CDR3 size: 14 residues. Germline-derived CDR1 and CDR2 are MNHEY and SVGAGI. The CDR3 sequence is CASSWDRGGEKLFF. The CDR3 DNA reads as TGTGCCAGCAGTTGGGATAGGGGTGGCGAAAAACTGTTTTTT.

The CDR3 spells CASSFQGPNTDTQYF. In DNA, the CDR3 is TGCGCCAGCAGCTTTCAGGGCCCTAATACAGATACGCAGTATTTT. The chain links TRBV5-1 to TRBJ2-3, with D perhaps matching TRBD1 (5 bases). V was trimmed by 2 bases and J by 3 bases, leaving 13 bases between them. Germline CDR1 SGHRS, CDR2 YFSETQ. The CDR3 runs to 15 residues.

The gene calls are TRBV9 and TRBJ1-3, with a weak D call TRBD1 (5 bases). Germline V gene sequence: CDR1 SGDLS, CDR2 YYNGEE. This CDR3 has 17 residues. Trimming removed 0 bases at V and 0 bases at J, with 13 bases between. The CDR3 DNA sequence: TGTGCCAGCAGCGTAGCTCCAGGGTTAGGCTCTGGAAACACCATATATTTT. The encoded protein is CASSVAPGLGSGNTIYF.

The chain employs TRBV7-9 and TRBJ1-4; 7 bases map to TRBD1. J was trimmed by 3 bases and V by 4 bases; bases with no gene match: 8. Germline assignment: CDR1 SEHNR and CDR2 FQNEAQ (reference sequence). This CDR3 is 16 amino acids long. CDR3 DNA sequence: TGTGCCAGCAGCTACCGGACAGGCCCCGCTAATGAAAAACTGTTTTTT. Residues: CASSYRTGPANEKLFF.

The CDR3: CASSSGAGGVSEAFF. Written as DNA, the CDR3 is TGTGCCAGCAGCTCGGGGGCAGGGGGGGTATCTGAAGCTTTCTTT. V and J are TRBV5-4 and TRBJ1-1, with 7 nucleotides matching TRBD1. After removal of 3 bases from V and 6 bases from J, the junction contained 11 bases not matched to a gene. The V gene's germline CDR1 is SGHNT and CDR2 YYREEE (reference sequence). This CDR3 is 15 amino acids long.